The present TCR beta chain was sequenced within a study of molecular identifiers for immune sequencing clone quantification. Via MiXCR, TCRdb re-called the PCR reads, giving one row per CDR3 protein. The repertoire holds about 640,000 distinct CDR3 sequences, 20% seen once, with roughly 0.85% in the top ten. This clonotype came up a few times. This CDR3 contains 15 residues. Trimming stripped 3 bases from V and 6 bases from J, with 14 bases between. The rearrangement links TRBV12-3 or TRBV12-4 to TRBJ2-2; D is possibly TRBD1 or TRBD2 (5 bases each). The source material was naive CD8+ T cells from blood, with Jurkat cell RNA spiked in. Stated subset: FACS-sorted CD8+CD4-CCR7+CD45RA+ naive T cells. The receptor comes from a human donor in good health. Some libraries in this study had Jurkat cell RNA spiked in. In DNA, the CDR3 is TGTGCCAGCAGTTTTGAGGGGTTGGGGGCCGGGGAGCTGTTTTTT. It is translated as CASSFEGLGAGELFF.